There are a few counts of the clone carrying this TCR beta chain. Its antigen is as yet unknown. These data originate in a study of T cell repertoires in cytomegalovirus infection. From germline, CDR1 is SQVTM and CDR2 ANQGSEA. V trimming: 5 bases; J trimming: 10 bases; junction bases outside the gene matches: 10. The CDR3 length is 15 residues. Using its own MiXCR run on the reads, TCRdb lists one record per CDR3 protein. The data hold 40,000 to 55,000 distinct CDR3 sequences, with 20% to 25% observed a single time. This clonotype was sampled from a human donor in good health (CMV status not recorded). Some clones in this sample may be carry-over from other donors' samples. The sample here was CD8+ T cells from cultured PBMCs, taken from culture after CMV antigen stimulation. This chain links TRBV29-1 with TRBJ2-1; TRBD2 matches 14 bases. In DNA, the CDR3 is TGCAGCGTTTCCCAGGGACTAGCGGGAGTAGGGGAGCAGTTCTTC. This translates into CSVSQGLAGVGEQFF.